The clone carrying this T cell receptor beta chain was seen a few times. Its antigen remains unidentified. TCRdb redid the calling of the RT-PCR reads with MiXCR, one entry per CDR3 protein. The sample lists fewer than 650,000 distinct CDR3 sequences, 13% seen once, with less than 15% in the top ten. This sample is drawn from a study of response to subunit inactivated influenza vaccine. Study-level points and caveats: The authors put forward the suggestion that each seasonal influenza vaccination may bring in only a limited number of new T cells.

Trimming took off 0 bases at V and 5 bases at J, with 10 bases between the two ends. The CDR3 runs 14 residues. Germline V gene lookup returns CDR1 MNHEY and CDR2 SVGEGT. The specimen was PBMCs from blood, collected roughly 48 days after vaccination. This clonotype was obtained from a man in his fifties who received an inactivated influenza vaccine. V is TRBV6-2 or TRBV6-3 and J is TRBJ2-5; no definite D call. Here the CDR3 reads CASSYSMWRETQYF. CDR3 coding DNA: TGTGCCAGCAGTTACTCGATGTGGCGGGAGACCCAGTACTTC.